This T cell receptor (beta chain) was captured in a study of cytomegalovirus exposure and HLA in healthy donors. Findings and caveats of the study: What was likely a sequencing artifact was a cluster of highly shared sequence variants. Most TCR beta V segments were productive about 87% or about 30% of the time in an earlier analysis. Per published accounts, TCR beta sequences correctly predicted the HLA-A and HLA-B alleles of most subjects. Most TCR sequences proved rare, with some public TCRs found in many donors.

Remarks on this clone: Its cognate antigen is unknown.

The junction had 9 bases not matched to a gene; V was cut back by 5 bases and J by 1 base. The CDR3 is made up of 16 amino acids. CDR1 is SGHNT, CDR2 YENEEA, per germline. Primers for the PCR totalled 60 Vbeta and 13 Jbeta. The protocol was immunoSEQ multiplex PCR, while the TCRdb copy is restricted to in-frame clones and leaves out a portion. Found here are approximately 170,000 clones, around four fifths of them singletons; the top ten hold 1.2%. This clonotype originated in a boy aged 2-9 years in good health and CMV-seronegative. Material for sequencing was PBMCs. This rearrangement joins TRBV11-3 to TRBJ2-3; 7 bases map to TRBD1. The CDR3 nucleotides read TGTGCCAGCAGCCCTAGCCCCGGGACAGGCACAGATACGCAGTATTTT. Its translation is CASSPSPGTGTDTQYF.